This is a list of T cell receptor beta chains from one sample in a study of CD8 T cells in ankylosing spondylitis. TCRdb called the 5' RACE reads again in MiXCR, with one record for every CDR3 protein. Of some 200,000 distinct CDR3 sequences listed, 13% are singletons. The sequencing input was blood, either unsorted or a sorted T cell fraction (not recorded which). All receptors derive from a male donor with ankylosing spondylitis or in good health (not recorded which). Both conserved end residues are part of each CDR3. D genes are given only for firm matches. The size of a clone is reported for some rows only, either as once, few or many, or as a class for expanded clones.

V	J	D	size	DNA	CDR3
TRBV5-6	TRBJ1-2	.	few	TGTGCCAGCAGCTTGAGGATGGAGGACTATGGCTACACCTTC	CASSLRMEDYGYTF
TRBV10-3	TRBJ2-3	TRBD2	.	TGTGCCATCAGTGAGTCCCTAGCGGCTAGCACAGATACGCAGTATTTT	CAISESLAASTDTQYF
TRBV27	TRBJ1-4	.	.	TGTGCCAGCAGTTTAATTAAAAGCTTGCCACCGAATGAAAAACTGTTTTTT	CASSLIKSLPPNEKLFF
TRBV27	TRBJ2-1	TRBD1	.	TGTGCCAGCAGGGGGACAGGGTACAACAATGAGCAGTTCTTC	CASRGTGYNNEQFF
TRBV2	TRBJ2-1	.	many	TGTGCCAAGGGGTCAAGCGCGAGTGAGCAGTTCTTC	CAKGSSASEQFF
TRBV29-1	TRBJ2-5	.	few	TGCAGCGTTGACGGGCACGAGGACTTTTGGGGGACCCAGTACTTC	CSVDGHEDFWGTQYF
TRBV4-1	TRBJ2-7	TRBD1	few	TGCGCCAGCAGCCAAGATGCTTTGGGACAGGGTCCTAGAGAGCAGTACTTC	CASSQDALGQGPREQYF
TRBV3-1	TRBJ1-3	.	many	TGTGCCAGCGAGCCAGGGGCTGGAAACACCATATATTTT	CASEPGAGNTIYF
TRBV15	TRBJ2-1	TRBD2	few	TGTGCCACCAGCAGAACTAGCGGGAGGTCAGATGAGCAGTTCTTC	CATSRTSGRSDEQFF
TRBV11-2	TRBJ2-2	.	.	TGTGCCAGCAGCTTGGGACACTCCACCGGGGAGCTGTTTTTT	CASSLGHSTGELFF
TRBV11-2	TRBJ1-1	.	.	TGTGCCAGCAGCTTAGATCATTGGGGAACTCCTGGGAATACTGAAGCTTTCTTT	CASSLDHWGTPGNTEAFF
TRBV5-1	TRBJ1-1	.	.	TGCGCCAGCAGCTTGGCCGGGCTGCCTATGAACACTGAAGCTTTCTTT	CASSLAGLPMNTEAFF
TRBV7-9	TRBJ2-3	.	few	TGTGCCAGCAGCTTAACACTAGGACCAGATACGCAGTATTTT	CASSLTLGPDTQYF
TRBV11-1	TRBJ2-7	TRBD2	.	TGTGCCAGCAGCCACGGGGGGGGCTACGAGCAGTACTTC	CASSHGGGYEQYF
TRBV6-5	TRBJ1-3	.	few	TGTGCCAGCAGTTACTCAGGGTCCGGAAACACCATATATTTT	CASSYSGSGNTIYF
TRBV9	TRBJ2-5	.	.	TGTGCCAGCAGCCCAATGGCCGAAGAGACCCAGTACTTC	CASSPMAEETQYF
TRBV12-3/TRBV12-4	TRBJ2-7	TRBD1	few	TGTGCCAGCAGTCCGACAGGGTTCATCGGGGAGCAGTACTTC	CASSPTGFIGEQYF
TRBV20-1	TRBJ2-7	TRBD2	.	TGCAGTGCCCTGACTAGCGGGGGAGACTACGAGCAGTACTTC	CSALTSGGDYEQYF
TRBV12-3/TRBV12-4	TRBJ2-3	.	few	TGTGCCAGCAGTTTCCTGGCCCGGACTGACTTCACAGATACGCAGTATTTT	CASSFLARTDFTDTQYF
TRBV4-1	TRBJ2-7	TRBD2	few	TGCGCCAGCCAGCGGGACGTACCCTACGAGCAGTACTTC	CASQRDVPYEQYF
TRBV11-3	TRBJ2-2	TRBD1	once	TGTGCCAGCAGCCCTCACGGACAGGGGTGGGCCGGGGAGCTGTTTTTT	CASSPHGQGWAGELFF
TRBV7-9	TRBJ2-7	.	.	TGTGCCAGCAGCTCGTTCGAGACCAGTCTCTACGAGCAGTACTTC	CASSSFETSLYEQYF
TRBV12-3/TRBV12-4	TRBJ2-1	TRBD2	many	TGTGCCAGCAGTTTAAGTAGCGGGGGGCCCATTGAGCAGTTCTTC	CASSLSSGGPIEQFF
TRBV9	TRBJ2-7	.	.	TGTGCCAGCAGCGTAACTCCCGGACTCGAGTACGAGCAGTACTTC	CASSVTPGLEYEQYF
TRBV25-1	TRBJ1-5	.	.	TGTGCCAGCAGTGATGTGGGGGACCAGCCCCAGCATTTT	CASSDVGDQPQHF
TRBV6-4	TRBJ2-7	.	.	TGTGCCAGCAGTGACACCCTGAACGGTGACGAGCAGTACTTC	CASSDTLNGDEQYF
TRBV30	TRBJ2-3	.	few	TGTGCCTGGAGTCGGCCAGGGACCACAGATACGCAGTATTTT	CAWSRPGTTDTQYF
TRBV29-1	TRBJ2-3	TRBD2	.	TGCAGCGTCCCGGGACTAGAGGCAGATACGCAGTATTTT	CSVPGLEADTQYF
TRBV9	TRBJ1-1	.	few	TGTGCCAGCAGGGGGGGCAGGGAAGAAGCTGAAGCTTTCTTT	CASRGGREEAEAFF
TRBV7-6	TRBJ2-7	.	few	TGTGCCAGCAGCTTAGGTACAGACGGTCCCTACGAGCAGTACTTC	CASSLGTDGPYEQYF
TRBV12-3/TRBV12-4	TRBJ1-1	.	few	TGTGCCAGCAGGGGCATTAGGGAGGGCACTGAAGCTTTCTTT	CASRGIREGTEAFF
TRBV7-9	TRBJ2-3	.	few	TGTGCCAGCAGCTTAGAATCATCAGATACGCAGTATTTT	CASSLESSDTQYF
TRBV12-3/TRBV12-4	TRBJ2-7	.	few	TGTGCCAGCAGTCTTAGCGCGGGTGAGCAGTACTTC	CASSLSAGEQYF
TRBV12-3/TRBV12-4	TRBJ2-7	TRBD2	.	TGTGCCAGCAGTTCCTCTAGCGGGAGGAGTAGAATCTTGAACGAGCAGTACTTC	CASSSSSGRSRILNEQYF
TRBV7-8	TRBJ2-1	TRBD1	few	TGTGCCAGCAGCTACGCAACAGGGGTCTCCTACAATGAGCAGTTCTTC	CASSYATGVSYNEQFF
TRBV7-9	TRBJ1-1	TRBD1	many	TGTGCCAGCAGCTTGGCAGGGGGTCTAAACACTGAAGCTTTCTTT	CASSLAGGLNTEAFF
TRBV30	TRBJ1-1	.	.	TGTGCCTACATAGGGGCGGGAAACACTGAAGCTTTCTTT	CAYIGAGNTEAFF
TRBV12-3/TRBV12-4	TRBJ2-7	TRBD1	few	TGTGCCAGCAGTCCGGGGCAGGGGGTTGACTCCTACGAGCAGTACTTC	CASSPGQGVDSYEQYF
TRBV15	TRBJ2-7	TRBD2	.	TGTGCCACCAGCGGGCTAGCGGAGACCTACGAGCAGTACTTC	CATSGLAETYEQYF
TRBV12-3/TRBV12-4	TRBJ2-7	.	few	TGTGCCAGCAGCCCCGCCGCGGCAGTGTCGCAGAACGAGCAGTACTTC	CASSPAAAVSQNEQYF
TRBV9	TRBJ2-1	TRBD2	.	TGTGCCAGCAGCCCCGGGACTAGTGATTCCGATGAGCAGTTCTTC	CASSPGTSDSDEQFF
TRBV4-1	TRBJ1-1	.	many	TGCGCCAGCAGCCACGGACGTAACACTGAAGCTTTCTTT	CASSHGRNTEAFF
TRBV6-4	TRBJ2-2	TRBD2	few	TGTGCCAGCACCCACGCGGGAGCGGCCGGGGAGCTGTTTTTT	CASTHAGAAGELFF
TRBV12-3/TRBV12-4	TRBJ1-1	.	.	TGTGCCAGCAGTTCGGGGAGGAATGAAGCTTTCTTT	CASSSGRNEAFF
TRBV20-1	TRBJ2-1	.	few	TGCAGTGCTAGAGCAGGGACCTCCTACAATGAGCAGTTCTTC	CSARAGTSYNEQFF
TRBV6-2/TRBV6-3	TRBJ2-1	TRBD1	few	TGTGCCAGCAGCCCAGGACAGGGTGGGGCTGAGCAGTTCTTC	CASSPGQGGAEQFF
TRBV12-3/TRBV12-4	TRBJ2-7	.	many	TGTGCCAGCAGTTTTTCGCGGTACGAGCAGTACTTC	CASSFSRYEQYF
TRBV29-1	TRBJ1-1	.	.	TGCAGCGTTATTTCATCTCTCCTGAACATGAACACTGAAGCTTTCTTT	CSVISSLLNMNTEAFF
TRBV4-1	TRBJ2-2	.	many	TGCGCCAGCAGCCCGGCCACGGGCGGGGAGCTGTTTTTT	CASSPATGGELFF
TRBV6-5	TRBJ1-2	TRBD1	many	TGTGCCAGCAGTTCTATCAGGGACAGGACAATCTATGGCTACACCTTC	CASSSIRDRTIYGYTF
TRBV4-1	TRBJ2-1	.	few	TGCGCCAGCAGCCAAGAAGGCGGGATAGATGAGCAGTTCTTC	CASSQEGGIDEQFF
TRBV6-5	TRBJ2-1	.	few	TGTGCCAGCAGCTACCCCCGAAGGGGTAGAGATGAGCAGTTCTTC	CASSYPRRGRDEQFF